The 8 T cell receptor beta chains presented below share a single source sample, sequenced in a study of blood T cell repertoires in COVID-19 (dated by TCRdb to the early 2020s). Libraries were prepared through the immunoSEQ multiplex PCR assay. This is the immuneACCESS table as TCRdb keeps it, with only in-frame sequences that have V and J called. A part of the clones is gone; compared with another copy, unresolved V genes explain less than half, and the rest is unexplained. The table for this sample lists hundreds of thousands of clones; around 88% of them were counted only once. Approximately 1.3% of the sample is held by the ten biggest clonotypes. Sequencing was done on a sample of peripheral blood. The source of these receptors is an older man with acute or convalescent COVID-19.

V gene TRBV12-3 or TRBV12-4 combines with J gene TRBJ1-2, with D hard to call. This CDR3 is built from 13 residues. The V end lost 7 bases, the J end lost 4 bases, and 13 bases lay between the germline ends. The CDR3 sequence: CASTKNPPYGYTF. Written as DNA, the CDR3 is TGTGCCAGCACCAAAAATCCCCCCTATGGCTACACCTTC.

The chain links TRBV29-1 to TRBJ2-3; weak D call: TRBD2 (5 bases). The V gene lost 4 bases and the J gene lost 9 bases, with 14 bases spanning the gap. Germline CDR1 reads SQVTM; CDR2 reads ANQGSEA. This CDR3 comprises 12 residues. The CDR3 nucleotides are TGCAGCGTTGTACAAACCCGGGAAACGCAGTATTTT. This codes for CSVVQTRETQYF.

The rearrangement joins TRBV24-1 to TRBJ1-2; D may be TRBD1 (6 bases). V lost 5 bases and J lost 3, with 9 bases in between. The CDR3 is made up of 13 amino acids. Germline loops: CDR1 KGHDR, CDR2 SFDVKD. Here the CDR3 reads CATSANRDYGYTF. The DNA for the CDR3 is TGTGCCACCAGTGCGAACAGGGACTATGGCTACACCTTC.

The V call is TRBV27, the J call TRBJ2-1, with TRBD2 matching over 8 bases. This CDR3 has 19 amino acids. V was pared by 6 bases and J by 8 bases, with 24 bases of the junction left unmatched. Germline CDR1 reads MNHEY; CDR2 reads SMNVEV (reference sequence). In DNA form, the CDR3 reads TGTGCCAGCAGGGGAAGTTCAGCGGGAGTCAGGAGTTGGGCATATGAGCAGTTCTTC. As protein: CASRGSSAGVRSWAYEQFF.

The V call is TRBV18, the J call TRBJ1-1; TRBD1 agrees at 7 bases. This CDR3 comprises 13 residues. Per germline, CDR1 KGHSH and CDR2 LQKENI. The V segment lost 6 bases and the J segment 3 bases; nucleotides outside the gene matches: 4. The CDR3 sequence: CASSLGQDTEAFF. The CDR3 DNA is TGTGCCAGCTCCCTCGGACAGGACACTGAAGCTTTCTTT.

The chain joins TRBV5-5 to TRBJ2-2, with D possibly matching TRBD1 (6 bases). Trimming stripped 0 bases from V and 5 bases from J, with 11 bases between. The CDR3 has 15 residues. The V gene's germline CDR1 is SGHKS and CDR2 YYEKEE (reference sequence). CDR3 sequence reads: CASSLVAGATGELFF. CDR3 nucleotides: TGTGCCAGCAGCTTGGTAGCAGGGGCAACCGGGGAGCTGTTTTTT.

CDR3 sequence (DNA): TGTGCCAGCAGCTTAGTCTTGCTAGTTAGTGAGCAGTTCTTC. Translated: CASSLVLLVSEQFF. The V and J genes are TRBV7-2 and TRBJ2-1; D call uncertain. Trimming shortened V by 1 base and J by 9 bases, and 13 bases separated the two germline ends. The germline CDR1 and CDR2 sequences are SGHTA and FQGNSA. The CDR3 has 14 residues.

This chain joins TRBV25-1 and TRBJ2-7; TRBD2 matches 7 bases. Germline-derived CDR1 and CDR2 are MGHDK and SYGVNS. Trimming cost V 8 bases and J 4 bases; bases outside gene matches: 11. The CDR3 is made up of 14 amino acids. CDR3 bases: TGTGCCAGCGCGAGGGCGGGAGAGGTGTACGAGCAGTACTTC. Amino acid sequence: CASARAGEVYEQYF.